What follows are 23 T cell receptor beta chains derived from one specimen sequenced in a study of T cell responses to AZD1222 COVID-19 vaccine. The repertoire was sequenced with immunoSEQ multiplex PCR; TCRdb's copy has only in-frame clones and lacks some. The table includes more than 150,000 clones, around 94% detected once. The sequencing here drew on peripheral blood, taken on day 0 of AZD1222 vaccination. Receptors were obtained from an adult in good health.

V is TRBV27 and J is TRBJ1-1; 7 positions match TRBD1. The CDR3 has 16 amino acids. Germline CDR1 MNHEY, CDR2 SMNVEV (reference sequence). Trimming at V came to 3 bases and at J to 0 bases, leaving 7 bases not matched to a gene. CDR3 sequence (DNA): TGTGCCAGCAGTTTTCTATCCAGGGGGGTGAACACTGAAGCTTTCTTT. Its protein is CASSFLSRGVNTEAFF.

This clone has only one observation. The rearrangement links TRBV28 to TRBJ2-3; D not resolved. The CDR3 is made up of 12 amino acids. CDR1 MDHEN and CDR2 SYDVKM come from the germline V gene. Trimming shortened V by 8 bases and J by 2 bases, and 8 bases separated the two germline ends. The CDR3: CASHGPTDTQYF. DNA of the CDR3: TGTGCCAGCCATGGCCCCACAGATACGCAGTATTTT.

The chain combines TRBV7-6 with TRBJ2-7; D call uncertain. This CDR3 contains 15 residues. Germline V gene data show CDR1 as SGHVS and CDR2 as FNYEAQ. V lost 2 bases and J 4 bases, leaving 15 bases between the germline ends. CDR3 sequence reads: CASSLSTTVDYEQYF. CDR3 nucleotide sequence: TGTGCCAGCAGCTTAAGCACGACGGTGGATTACGAGCAGTACTTC.

The CDR3 sequence: CSARREEQFF. The CDR3 coding sequence is TGCAGTGCTAGAAGGGAGGAGCAGTTCTTC. The chain is built from TRBV20-1 and TRBJ2-1; maybe TRBD2 (5 bases). The CDR3 covers 10 residues. V was shortened by 2 bases and J by 10 bases, with 6 bases between the two germline ends. Germline V gene sequence: CDR1 DFQATT, CDR2 SNEGSKA (reference sequence).

V usage is TRBV19 and J usage is TRBJ1-5, with D unresolved. Germline-derived CDR1 and CDR2 are LNHDA and SQIVND (reference sequence). The CDR3 covers 12 residues. V dropped 6 bases and J dropped 10 bases, with 13 bases sitting between them. The CDR3 sequence is CASSGIGGPQHF. CDR3 nucleotide sequence: TGTGCCAGTAGCGGCATAGGAGGCCCCCAGCATTTT.

The V call is TRBV3-1 (or the pseudogene TRBV3-2), the J call TRBJ1-2, with D possibly being TRBD1 (6 bases). Trimming took 4 bases from V and 5 from J, leaving 20 bases between them. This CDR3 contains 16 residues. Germline CDR1 LGHDT, CDR2 YNNKEL (reference sequence). The CDR3 region has the DNA TGTGCCAGCAGCCTTCTCGGAGGACAAGGGGGATATGGCTACACCTTC. Translating gives CASSLLGGQGGYGYTF.

The J gene is TRBJ1-1, the V gene TRBV7-9, with a weak D call TRBD1 (6 bases). Trimming took off 5 bases at V and 1 base at J, with 11 bases between the two ends. This CDR3 region has 14 residues. Germline-derived CDR1 and CDR2 are SEHNR and FQNEAQ (reference sequence). CDR3 DNA sequence: TGTGCCAGCAGCCCCCAGGGGCGGAACACTGAAGCTTTCTTT. This encodes CASSPQGRNTEAFF.

The genes are TRBV29-1 and TRBJ2-7; D ambiguous. Per the germline V gene, CDR1 is SQVTM and CDR2 is ANQGSEA. This CDR3 comprises 12 residues. V was shortened by 0 bases and J by 4 bases, with 7 bases between the two germline ends. Here the CDR3 DNA reads TGCAGCGTTGAAGATCCAGGATACGAGCAGTACTTC. Translated, it gives CSVEDPGYEQYF.

This clone was seen once. This chain uses TRBV27 with TRBJ1-1; D ambiguous. The ends were cut back, 2 bases at V and 3 bases at J, with 7 bases in the middle. CDR1 is MNHEY and CDR2 is SMNVEV in the germline V gene (reference sequence). CDR3 size: 13 residues. CDR3 residues: CASSLIEDTEAFF. Written as DNA, the CDR3 is TGTGCCAGCAGTTTAATTGAGGACACTGAAGCTTTCTTT.

The chain combines TRBV2 with TRBJ1-2; D call uncertain. This CDR3 is 12 amino acids long. Trimming removed 7 bases at V and 8 bases at J, with 14 bases between. CDR1 is SNHLY and CDR2 is FYNNEI in the germline V gene. The CDR3 DNA reads as TGTGCCAGCAAGCCTGCTGGTACCGGCTACACCTTC. Translated: CASKPAGTGYTF.

V is TRBV2 and J is TRBJ2-7; either TRBD1 or TRBD2 may supply D (6 bases each). This CDR3 spans 17 amino acids. V was trimmed by 3 bases and J by 2 bases, leaving 20 bases between them. The germline V gene encodes CDR1 SNHLY and CDR2 FYNNEI. CDR3 bases: TGTGCCAGCAGTGACCCTCTGGGGGGCACATCCCCCTACGAGCAGTACTTC. It yields the protein CASSDPLGGTSPYEQYF.

A few counts support this clone. The CDR3 bases are TGTGCCAGCTCCCCCCCCTCTTTTAAGGAGCAGTTCTTC. This encodes CASSPPSFKEQFF. The V call is TRBV18, the J call TRBJ2-1, with D hard to call. Germline CDR1 reads KGHSH; CDR2 reads LQKENI. V gave up 6 bases and J gave up 10 bases, with 16 bases separating them. This CDR3 is built from 13 residues.

This chain uses TRBV28 with TRBJ1-1, with 7 positions matching TRBD1. This CDR3 has 17 residues. Germline V gene lookup returns CDR1 MDHEN and CDR2 SYDVKM. V gave up 6 bases and J gave up 0 bases; unmatched junction bases: 13. Here the CDR3 reads CASRNQLKTGMNTEAFF. CDR3 in DNA: TGTGCCAGCAGGAACCAATTAAAGACAGGGATGAACACTGAAGCTTTCTTT.

This chain uses TRBV4-2 with TRBJ2-7; 12 bases align to TRBD1. Per germline, CDR1 LGHNA and CDR2 YNFKEQ. The CDR3 is 16 amino acids. V was clipped by 4 bases and J by 2 bases; unmatched bases: 6. The CDR3 spells CASSPKGTGGTYEQYF. The CDR3 region has the DNA TGTGCCAGCAGCCCTAAAGGGACAGGGGGCACCTACGAGCAGTACTTC.

The J gene is TRBJ1-1, the V gene TRBV19; D might be TRBD1 (5 bases). The V and J ends lost 10 bases and 4 bases respectively, with 16 bases between them. The CDR3 loop spans 13 amino acids. From germline, CDR1 is LNHDA and CDR2 SQIVND (reference sequence). This chain's CDR3 is CATSRQTFTEAFF. Here the CDR3 DNA reads TGTGCCACCTCAAGACAGACTTTCACTGAAGCTTTCTTT.

This clone came up a few times. The chain joins TRBV7-7 to TRBJ2-5; D remains ambiguous. Germline CDR1 and CDR2: SSHAT and FNYEAQ (reference sequence). This CDR3 comprises 13 residues. Trimming shortened V by 3 bases and J by 5 bases, and 10 bases separated the two germline ends. The CDR3 spells CASSLNMVETQYF. The CDR3, as DNA: TGTGCCAGCAGCTTGAATATGGTGGAGACCCAGTACTTC.

This clone was seen a handful of times. The V and J genes are TRBV7-8 and TRBJ1-3, with a weak D call TRBD1 (5 bases). The ends were cut back, 5 bases at V and 7 bases at J, with 18 bases in the middle. Germline V CDR1 and CDR2: SGHVS, FQNEAQ. CDR3 length: 15 amino acids. This CDR3 reads CASSRGASERNTIYF. The CDR3 DNA reads TGTGCCAGCAGCCGTGGGGCATCTGAACGGAACACCATATATTTT.

The V gene is TRBV20-1, the J gene TRBJ1-1, with a weak D call TRBD1 (6 bases). V was clipped by 4 bases and J by 4 bases, with 7 bases between them. Germline CDR1 DFQATT, CDR2 SNEGSKA (reference sequence). This CDR3 comprises 11 residues. In nucleotides, the CDR3 is TGCAGTGCTAAGGGGGTCACTGAAGCTTTCTTT. Protein product: CSAKGVTEAFF.

The chain links TRBV6-4 to TRBJ2-6; TRBD2 is a possible D gene (6 bases). The V end was cut by 8 bases, the J end by 8 bases, with 13 bases between. The CDR3 covers 13 residues. Germline V gene sequence: CDR1 MRHNA, CDR2 SNTAGT. The DNA for the CDR3 is TGTGCCAGCGGTCTCGGGGGAACCAACGTCCTGACTTTC. This translates into CASGLGGTNVLTF.

CDR3 sequence reads: CASSGGRLIQDNEQFF. The DNA of the CDR3 is TGTGCCAGCAGCGGGGGGCGTCTAATCCAGGACAATGAGCAGTTCTTC. The gene calls are TRBV9 and TRBJ2-1, with D perhaps TRBD1 (6 bases). The CDR3 spans 16 residues. V lost 3 bases to trimming and J lost 5 bases, with 18 bases between them. Germline CDR1 and CDR2: SGDLS and YYNGEE.

The rearrangement joins TRBV6-6 to TRBJ1-2, with D possibly TRBD1 on 6 matching bases. CDR3 length: 14 residues. Germline CDR1 reads MNHNY; CDR2 reads SVGAGI (reference sequence). V was cut by 5 bases and J by 5 bases, with 15 bases left in between. The CDR3 region has the DNA TGTGCCAGCAGTCTCAGGGTGAGGGGGTATGGCTACACCTTC. Protein: CASSLRVRGYGYTF.

CDR3 region: CASSLEALAYGYTF. CDR3 DNA sequence: TGTGCCAGCAGCTTAGAAGCACTGGCCTATGGCTACACCTTC. V usage is TRBV7-2 and J usage is TRBJ1-2; no clear D. V was pared by 1 base and J by 4 bases, with 10 bases between. This CDR3 has 14 amino acids. The V gene's germline CDR1 is SGHTA and CDR2 FQGNSA.

This chain joins TRBV27 and TRBJ1-5; D call uncertain. Looked up from germline, CDR1 is MNHEY and CDR2 is SMNVEV (reference sequence). With 6 bases removed from V and 3 bases from J, the gap between germline ends came to 9 bases. The CDR3 is 13 amino acids. CDR3 sequence reads: CASSSGLNQPQHF. DNA of the CDR3: TGTGCCAGCAGCTCCGGCCTCAATCAGCCCCAGCATTTT.